This T cell receptor beta chain was obtained from a study of Ad26.COV2.S vaccination and SARS-CoV-2 variants (dated by TCRdb to the early 2020s). Background for the entire study: Vaccine-arm donors came from COV1001, a multicentre, randomized, double-blind, placebo-controlled phase I-IIa trial of Ad26.COV2.S in healthy adults. Ad26.COV2.S was administered intramuscularly at a dose of 5x10^10 or 1x10^11 viral particles, either as one shot or as two shots given 56 days apart. TCRbeta repertoire sequencing served as the tool for gauging how specific and how broad the SARS-CoV-2-reactive T cell receptors were following Ad26.COV2.S vaccination. The TCR-sequenced set comprised around 30 samples: some 20 Ad26.COV2.S vaccine recipients, 5 placebo recipients and 8 SARS-CoV-2 convalescent individuals. Trial participants were randomized into five groups of five, in which low-dose or high-dose Ad26.COV2.S was given once or twice, or placebo was given on both occasions. Blinding of investigators to trial group allocation was maintained during experiments and outcome assessment.

Trimming removed 10 bases from V and 8 bases from J, leaving 23 bases between the germline ends. CDR3 length: 15 amino acids, cysteine to phenylalanine. The CDR3 DNA has 45 bases and is translated from base 1. Taken from the germline V gene (reference sequence), the CDR1 and CDR2 loops are LNHDA and SQIVND. The treatment or condition label corresponds to: 19 received Ad26.COV2.S at low or high dose, single or two shots; about 5 received placebo; per-sample allocation not given. For vaccine and placebo recipients, the sequenced repertoires came from samples collected on day 63 after the first injection. Cohort 1b enrolled 25 adults aged 18-55 years at a single site in Boston, USA, between 29 July and 7 August 2020. Ad26.COV2.S was a replication-incompetent adenovirus type 26 vector expressing a prefusion-stabilized SARS-CoV-2 spike protein from the original Wuhan strain. Study-wide findings and limitations: The authors noted that the TCR breadth and depth analyses may have underestimated total T cell responses. Vaccine and placebo recipients had comparable non-spike TCR breadth, which fits with the vaccine containing only spike. After vaccination, substantial breadth of spike-specific CD8+ and CD4+ T cell responses was reported. Ad26.COV2.S recipients had higher spike-specific TCR breadth than placebo recipients (P = 0.0014). The study was not powered for comparison of responses between vaccine doses or regimens.

As to this clone: Its antigen is still unknown. No per-base quality is available; no much larger clone lies one base away.

The immunoSEQ Assay was used to sequence TCRbeta CDR3 regions. After extraction, genomic DNA underwent amplification by bias-controlled multiplex PCR, followed by high-throughput sequencing. Per the original workflow: To quantify the absolute abundance of every unique TCRbeta CDR3 region, sequences were collapsed and filtered. T cell fraction was estimated by normalization of TCRbeta template counts to usable DNA, with usable DNA being measured through amplification of reference genes present in all nucleated cells. Repertoire TCRs were annotated as SARS-CoV-2-specific when V gene, CDR3 amino acid sequence and J gene were exactly matched to a known reactive TCR set. The reference SARS-CoV-2 TCR set was obtained from MIRA and was filtered for enrichment in COVID-19-positive ImmuneCODE repertoires, whereby public or cross-reactive TCRs were removed. Based on the MIRA antigens, annotated TCRs were further analysed at the level of specific ORF or position within ORF. Depth was the summed frequency of annotated unique rearrangements, while breadth was defined as annotated unique rearrangements over total unique productive rearrangements. Group comparisons of TCR breadth used two-sided Wilcoxon rank-sum tests. The table was pulled from immuneACCESS by TCRdb, which kept in-frame rearrangements only. Such tables lose some clones; where checked, under half of the loss comes from unresolved V genes, and the rest has no known cause. From that table come the V and J calls and clone size; the DNA was used to work out D and trimming. In all, the sample holds hundreds of thousands of clones, and around 86% of those were seen once. The biggest ten clones account for roughly 3.1% of the sample.

This TCR was sampled from a person between 18 and 59 years old who received the Ad26.COV2.S COVID-19 vaccine or a placebo. The sequences come from peripheral blood, collected in a trial of Ad26.COV2.S vaccine versus placebo. Recombination connected TRBV19 to TRBJ1-4; tentative D gene TRBD1, with 5 bases matching. The CDR3 is CATEQTGTLKEKLFF. In nucleotides, the sequence is TGTGCCACCGAACAGACCGGGACTCTAAAGGAAAAACTGTTTTTT.